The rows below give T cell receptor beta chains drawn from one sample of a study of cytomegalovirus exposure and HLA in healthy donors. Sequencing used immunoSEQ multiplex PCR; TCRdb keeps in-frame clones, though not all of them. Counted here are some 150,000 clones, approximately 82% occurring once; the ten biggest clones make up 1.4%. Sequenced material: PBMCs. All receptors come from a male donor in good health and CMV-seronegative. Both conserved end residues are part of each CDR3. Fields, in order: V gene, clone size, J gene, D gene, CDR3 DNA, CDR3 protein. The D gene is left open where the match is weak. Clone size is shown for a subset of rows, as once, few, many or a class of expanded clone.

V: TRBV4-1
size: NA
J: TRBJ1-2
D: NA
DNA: TGCGCCAGCAGCCAAGTACCCCTTTCCCGGCGGAACTATGGCTACACCTTC
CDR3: CASSQVPLSRRNYGYTF

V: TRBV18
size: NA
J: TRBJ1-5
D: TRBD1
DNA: TGTGCCAGCTCACCACCGGGACAGGACAATCAGCCCCAGCATTTT
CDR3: CASSPPGQDNQPQHF

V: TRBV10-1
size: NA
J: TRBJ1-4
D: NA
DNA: TGCGCTAGCATAACAGGGCTCGGGGAAAAACTGTTTTTT
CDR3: CASITGLGEKLFF

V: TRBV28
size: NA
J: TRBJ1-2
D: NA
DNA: TGTGCCAGCAGAAGCGGCGGTAACTATGGCTACACCTTC
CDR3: CASRSGGNYGYTF

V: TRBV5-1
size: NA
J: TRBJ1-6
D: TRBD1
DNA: TGCGCCAGCAGCCCCGGACAGGGGGTTACGCCCCTCCACTTT
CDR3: CASSPGQGVTPLHF

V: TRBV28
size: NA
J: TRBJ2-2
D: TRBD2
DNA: TGTGCCAGCAGTTTAAGGCGTAGCGGGAGGCGGACCGGGGAGCTGTTTTTT
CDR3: CASSLRRSGRRTGELFF

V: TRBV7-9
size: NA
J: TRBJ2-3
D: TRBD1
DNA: TGTGCCAGCAGCTTCGCGACAGGGGGCGCAGATACGCAGTATTTT
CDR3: CASSFATGGADTQYF

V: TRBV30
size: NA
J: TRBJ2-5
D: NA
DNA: TGTGCCCGGAGTTCTGGCAGGTTGGTCGAGACCCAGTACTTC
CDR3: CARSSGRLVETQYF

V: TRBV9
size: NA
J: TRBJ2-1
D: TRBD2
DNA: TGTGCCAGCAGCCCACCGACTAGCGCCCAATCTGAGCAGTTCTTC
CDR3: CASSPPTSAQSEQFF

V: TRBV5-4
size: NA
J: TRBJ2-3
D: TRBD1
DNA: TGTGCCAGCAGCAACAGGGGAGATACGCAGTATTTT
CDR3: CASSNRGDTQYF

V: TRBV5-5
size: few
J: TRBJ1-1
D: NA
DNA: TGTGCCAGCAGCTACAGGAGTGAAGCTTTCTTT
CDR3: CASSYRSEAFF

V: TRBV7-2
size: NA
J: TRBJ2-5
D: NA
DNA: TGTGCCAGCAGCGCTAGACCCGGGAGAGGGGAGACCCAGTACTTC
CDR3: CASSARPGRGETQYF

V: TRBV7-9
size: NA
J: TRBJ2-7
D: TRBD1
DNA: TGTGCCAGCAGCTTATTAGGACAGGCCGAGGAGCAGTACTTC
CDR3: CASSLLGQAEEQYF

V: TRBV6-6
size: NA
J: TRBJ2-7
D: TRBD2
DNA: TGTGCCAGCAGTTACGGGGGGGATAGTCGCTCCTACGAGCAGTACTTC
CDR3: CASSYGGDSRSYEQYF

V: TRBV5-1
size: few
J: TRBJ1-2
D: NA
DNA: TGCGCCAGCAGCTTGGGGGGCAGGTCCTATGGCTACACCTTC
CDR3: CASSLGGRSYGYTF

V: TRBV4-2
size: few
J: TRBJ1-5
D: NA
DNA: TGTGCCAGCAGCCAAGAGCTACCGAGCAATCAGCCCCAGCATTTT
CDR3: CASSQELPSNQPQHF

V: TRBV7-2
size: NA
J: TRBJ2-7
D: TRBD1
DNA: TGTGCCAGCAGCCGGAGAGGGGGCGGGGAGCAGTACTTC
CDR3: CASSRRGGGEQYF

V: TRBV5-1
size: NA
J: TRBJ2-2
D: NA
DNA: TGCGCCAGCAGCCCCGGGCGGGGCCAGACCGGGGAGCTGTTTTTT
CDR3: CASSPGRGQTGELFF

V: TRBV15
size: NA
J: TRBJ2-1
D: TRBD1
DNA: TGTGCCACCAGCAGAGATCTCGGACAGGGGGTAAAGGAGCAGTTCTTC
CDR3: CATSRDLGQGVKEQFF

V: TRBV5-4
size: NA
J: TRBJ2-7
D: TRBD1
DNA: TGTGCCAGCAGCGCAGCCCGGGACAGCTCCTACGAGCAGTACTTC
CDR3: CASSAARDSSYEQYF

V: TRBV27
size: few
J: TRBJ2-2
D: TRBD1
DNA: TGTGCCAGCAGTAGGGGCGGACAGGGGTATTCCGGGGAGCTGTTTTTT
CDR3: CASSRGGQGYSGELFF

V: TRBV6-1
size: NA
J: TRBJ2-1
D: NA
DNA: TGTGCCAGCAGTGAAGAATCGAGGGGGAATGAGCAGTTCTTC
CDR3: CASSEESRGNEQFF

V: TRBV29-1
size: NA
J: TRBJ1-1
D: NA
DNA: TGCAGCGCACAGGGTGCGGGTGAAGCTTTCTTT
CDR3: CSAQGAGEAFF

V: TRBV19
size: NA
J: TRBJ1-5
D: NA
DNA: TGTGCCAGTAGCCAGAGGGAGGCGGGGATTAACAATCAGCCCCAGCATTTT
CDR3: CASSQREAGINNQPQHF

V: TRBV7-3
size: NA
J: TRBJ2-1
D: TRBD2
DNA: TGTGCCAGCAGCTTAGGGGGTAGCGGGAAAGAGGGTGAGCAGTTCTTC
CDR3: CASSLGGSGKEGEQFF

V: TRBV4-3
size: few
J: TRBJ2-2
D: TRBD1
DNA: TGCGCCAGCAGCCATAAACAGGGGGTATACACCGGGGAGCTGTTTTTT
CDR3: CASSHKQGVYTGELFF

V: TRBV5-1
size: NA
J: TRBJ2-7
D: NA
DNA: TGCGCCAGCAGCTTGGAACAGGGCGGTTACGAGCAGTACTTC
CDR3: CASSLEQGGYEQYF

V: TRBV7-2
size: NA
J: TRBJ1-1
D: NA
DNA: TGTGCCAGCAGCCGACAGGAGAACACTGAAGCTTTCTTT
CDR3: CASSRQENTEAFF

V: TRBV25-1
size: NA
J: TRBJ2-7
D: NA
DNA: TGTGCCAGCAGTGTGCAGTCCTACGAGCAGTACTTC
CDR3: CASSVQSYEQYF

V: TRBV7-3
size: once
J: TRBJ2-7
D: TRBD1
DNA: TGTGCCAGCAGCGTGTCCGGGACAGGGAACTACGAGCAGTACTTC
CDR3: CASSVSGTGNYEQYF

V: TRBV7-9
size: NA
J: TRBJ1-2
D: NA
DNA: TGTGCCAGCAGCCCTTATGACAGTGGCTACACCTTC
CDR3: CASSPYDSGYTF

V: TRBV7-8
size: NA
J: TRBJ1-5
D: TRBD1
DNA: TGTGCCAGCAGCTTGACAGGGAATCAGCCCCAGCATTTT
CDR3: CASSLTGNQPQHF

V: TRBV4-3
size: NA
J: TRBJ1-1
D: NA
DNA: TGCGCCAGCAGCCAAGAATGGAAAGGGGCTCTATTTGAAGCTTTCTTT
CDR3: CASSQEWKGALFEAFF

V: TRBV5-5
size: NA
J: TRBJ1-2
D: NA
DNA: TGTGCCAGCAGCTATAGCCCTTCCGAAGATGGCTACACCTTC
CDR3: CASSYSPSEDGYTF

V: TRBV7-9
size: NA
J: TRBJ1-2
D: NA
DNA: TGTGCCAGCAGCCCCCTAGGACAGCATGGCTACACCTTC
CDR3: CASSPLGQHGYTF

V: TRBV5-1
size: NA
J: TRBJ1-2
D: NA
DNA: TGCGCCAGCAGCTTGAGTACGGGGTATGATGGCTACACCTTC
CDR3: CASSLSTGYDGYTF

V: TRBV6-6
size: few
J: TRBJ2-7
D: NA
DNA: TGTGCCACCAGGGAGTTACTCTCCTACGAGCAGTACTTC
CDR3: CATRELLSYEQYF

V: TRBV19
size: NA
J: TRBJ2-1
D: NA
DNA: TGTGCCAGTACCGCCGAGGCGGCCTACAATGAGCAGTTCTTC
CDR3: CASTAEAAYNEQFF

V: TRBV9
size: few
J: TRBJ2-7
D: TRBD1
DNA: TGTGCCAGCAGCGTAGATGGGACAGGCTCCTACGAGCAGTACTTC
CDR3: CASSVDGTGSYEQYF

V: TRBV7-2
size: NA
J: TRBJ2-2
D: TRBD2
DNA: TGTGCCAGCAGCCCCGGGAGGGTGGGGTGGATCACCGGGGAGCTGTTTTTT
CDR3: CASSPGRVGWITGELFF

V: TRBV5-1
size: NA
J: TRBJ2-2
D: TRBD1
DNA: TGCGCCAGCAGCTCCGGACAGGGACGACCCGGGGAGCTGTTTTTT
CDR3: CASSSGQGRPGELFF

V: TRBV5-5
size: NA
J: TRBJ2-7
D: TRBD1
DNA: TGTGCCAGCAGCTCACAGGGGAAGCACGAGCAGTACTTC
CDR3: CASSSQGKHEQYF

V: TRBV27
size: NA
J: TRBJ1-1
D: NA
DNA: TGTGCCAGCAGTTTAGGGCGGAACACTGAAGCTTTCTTT
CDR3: CASSLGRNTEAFF

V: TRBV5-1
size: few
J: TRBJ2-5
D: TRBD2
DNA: TGCGCCAGCAGCTCTGGACTAGCGGGAGCCGGGACCCAGTACTTC
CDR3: CASSSGLAGAGTQYF

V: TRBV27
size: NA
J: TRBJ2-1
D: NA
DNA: TGTGCCAGCAGTTTTAGCGGTAGCTCCTACAATGAGCAGTTCTTC
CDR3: CASSFSGSSYNEQFF

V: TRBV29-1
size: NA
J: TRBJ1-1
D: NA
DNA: TGCAGCGTTGAAGAGCTAGTCATGAACACTGAAGCTTTCTTT
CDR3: CSVEELVMNTEAFF

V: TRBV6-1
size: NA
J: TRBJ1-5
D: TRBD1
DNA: TGTGCCAGCACCTTCAGGGGGTTTCAGCCCCAGCATTTT
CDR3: CASTFRGFQPQHF

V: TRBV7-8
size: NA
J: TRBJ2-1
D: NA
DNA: TGTGCCAGCAGCTCCCATCCGGGGAATGAGCAGTTCTTC
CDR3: CASSSHPGNEQFF

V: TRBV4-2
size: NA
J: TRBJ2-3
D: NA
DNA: TGTGCCAGCAGCCTCACACCACCGGATACGCAGTATTTT
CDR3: CASSLTPPDTQYF

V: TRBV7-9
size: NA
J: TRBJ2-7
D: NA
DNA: TGTGCCAGCAGCACCGCCGATCCGAGGCACGAGCAGTACTTC
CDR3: CASSTADPRHEQYF

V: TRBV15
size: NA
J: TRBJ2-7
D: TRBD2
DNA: TGTGCCACCAGCGACCGGACTAGCGGGAGGAGGTACGAGCAGTACTTC
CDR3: CATSDRTSGRRYEQYF